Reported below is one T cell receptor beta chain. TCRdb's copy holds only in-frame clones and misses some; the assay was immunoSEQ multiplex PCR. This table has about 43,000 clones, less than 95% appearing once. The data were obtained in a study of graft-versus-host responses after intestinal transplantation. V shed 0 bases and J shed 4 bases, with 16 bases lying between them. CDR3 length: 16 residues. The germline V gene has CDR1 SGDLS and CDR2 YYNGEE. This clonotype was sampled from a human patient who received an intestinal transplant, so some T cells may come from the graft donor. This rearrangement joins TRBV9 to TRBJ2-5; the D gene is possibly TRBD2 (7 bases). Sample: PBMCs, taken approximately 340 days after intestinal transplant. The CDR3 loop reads CASSVGGGGLLETQYF. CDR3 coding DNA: TGTGCCAGCAGCGTAGGAGGGGGGGGCCTTCTAGAGACCCAGTACTTC. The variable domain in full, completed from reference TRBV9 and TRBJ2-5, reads DSGVTQTPKHLITATGQRVTLRCSPRSGDLSVYWYQQSLDQGLQFLIQYYNGEERAKGNILERFSAQQFPDLHSELNLSSLELGDSALYFCASSVGGGGLLETQYFGPGTRLLVL.